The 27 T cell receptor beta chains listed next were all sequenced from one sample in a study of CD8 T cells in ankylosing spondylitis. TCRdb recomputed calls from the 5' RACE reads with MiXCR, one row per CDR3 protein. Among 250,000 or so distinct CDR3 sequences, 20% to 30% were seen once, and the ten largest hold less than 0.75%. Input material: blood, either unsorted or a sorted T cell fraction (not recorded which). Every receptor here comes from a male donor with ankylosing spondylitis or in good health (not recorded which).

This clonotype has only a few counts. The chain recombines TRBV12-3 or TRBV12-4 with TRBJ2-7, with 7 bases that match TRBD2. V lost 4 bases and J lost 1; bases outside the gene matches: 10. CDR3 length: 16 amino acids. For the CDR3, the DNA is TGTGCCAGCAGTTCCGCGGGGAGGGCCTCTTCCTACGAGCAGTACTTC. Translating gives CASSSAGRASSYEQYF.

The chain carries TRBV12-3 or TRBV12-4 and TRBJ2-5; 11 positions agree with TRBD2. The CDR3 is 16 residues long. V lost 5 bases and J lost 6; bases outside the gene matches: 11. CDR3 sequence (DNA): TGTGCCAGCAGTCCCCGGGGTAGCGGGGGGGTAAAGACCCAGTACTTC. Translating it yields CASSPRGSGGVKTQYF.

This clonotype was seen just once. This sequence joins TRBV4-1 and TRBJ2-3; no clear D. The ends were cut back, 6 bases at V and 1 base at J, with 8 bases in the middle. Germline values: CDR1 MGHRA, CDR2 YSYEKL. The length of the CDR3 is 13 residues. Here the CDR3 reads CASSRSGTDTQYF. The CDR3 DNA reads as TGCGCCAGCAGTCGAAGCGGCACAGATACGCAGTATTTT.

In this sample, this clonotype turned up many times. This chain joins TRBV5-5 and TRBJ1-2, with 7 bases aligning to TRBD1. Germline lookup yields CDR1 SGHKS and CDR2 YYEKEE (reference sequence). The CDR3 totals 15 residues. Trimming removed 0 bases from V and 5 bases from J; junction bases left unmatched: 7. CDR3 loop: CASSLGLGTAYGYTF. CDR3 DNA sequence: TGTGCCAGCAGCTTGGGGTTGGGGACAGCATATGGCTACACCTTC.

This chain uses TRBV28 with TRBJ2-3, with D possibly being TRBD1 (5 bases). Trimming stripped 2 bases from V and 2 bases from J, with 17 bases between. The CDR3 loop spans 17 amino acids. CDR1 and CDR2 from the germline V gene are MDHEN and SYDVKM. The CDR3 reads CASSLTRTGYHTDTQYF. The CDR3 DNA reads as TGTGCCAGCAGTTTAACTCGTACAGGTTACCACACAGATACGCAGTATTTT.

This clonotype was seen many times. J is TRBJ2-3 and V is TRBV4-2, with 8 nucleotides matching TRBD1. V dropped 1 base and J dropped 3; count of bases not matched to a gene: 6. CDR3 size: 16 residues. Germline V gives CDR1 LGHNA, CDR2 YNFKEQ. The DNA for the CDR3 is TGTGCCAGCAGCCAAGCGGGACAGGTTAGAACAGATACGCAGTATTTT. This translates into CASSQAGQVRTDTQYF.

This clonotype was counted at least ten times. The CDR3: CSARQGNYGYTF. CDR3 bases: TGCAGTGCCAGACAGGGGAACTATGGCTACACCTTC. V is TRBV20-1 and J is TRBJ1-2; 8 bases are shared with TRBD1. The CDR3 spans 12 residues. Trimming at V came to 6 bases and at J to 2 bases, leaving 2 bases not matched to a gene. Germline lookup yields CDR1 DFQATT and CDR2 SNEGSKA (reference sequence).

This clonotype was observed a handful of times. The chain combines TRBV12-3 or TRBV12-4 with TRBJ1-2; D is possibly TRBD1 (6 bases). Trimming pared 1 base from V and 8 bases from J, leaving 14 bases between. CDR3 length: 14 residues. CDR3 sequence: CASSLGGGVDGYTF. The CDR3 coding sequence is TGTGCCAGCAGTTTAGGAGGGGGGGTCGACGGCTACACCTTC.

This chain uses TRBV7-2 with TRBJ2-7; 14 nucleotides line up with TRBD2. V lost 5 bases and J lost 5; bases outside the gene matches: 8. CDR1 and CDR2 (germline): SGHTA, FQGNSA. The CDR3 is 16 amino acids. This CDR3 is CASSDGLAGGYDEQYF. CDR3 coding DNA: TGTGCCAGCAGCGATGGACTAGCGGGGGGCTACGACGAGCAGTACTTC.

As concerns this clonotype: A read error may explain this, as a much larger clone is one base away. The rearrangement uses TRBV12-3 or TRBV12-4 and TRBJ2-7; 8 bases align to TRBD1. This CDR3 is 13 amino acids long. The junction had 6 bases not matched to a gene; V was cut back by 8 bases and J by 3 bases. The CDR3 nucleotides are TGTGCCAGCGGTCCTGGACAGGGCTACGAGCAGTACTTC. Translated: CASGPGQGYEQYF.

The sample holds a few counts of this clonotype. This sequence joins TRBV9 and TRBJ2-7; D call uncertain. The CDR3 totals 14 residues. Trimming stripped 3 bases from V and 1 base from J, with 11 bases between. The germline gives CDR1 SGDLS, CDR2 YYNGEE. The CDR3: CASSAGVVSYEQYF. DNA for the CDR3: TGTGCCAGCAGCGCAGGTGTGGTATCCTACGAGCAGTACTTC.

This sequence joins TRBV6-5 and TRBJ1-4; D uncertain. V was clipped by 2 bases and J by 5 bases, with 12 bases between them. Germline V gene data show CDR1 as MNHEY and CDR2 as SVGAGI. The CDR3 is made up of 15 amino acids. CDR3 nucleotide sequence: TGTGCCAGCAGTTACCAAAACGGACTCAATGAAAAACTGTTTTTT. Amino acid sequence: CASSYQNGLNEKLFF.

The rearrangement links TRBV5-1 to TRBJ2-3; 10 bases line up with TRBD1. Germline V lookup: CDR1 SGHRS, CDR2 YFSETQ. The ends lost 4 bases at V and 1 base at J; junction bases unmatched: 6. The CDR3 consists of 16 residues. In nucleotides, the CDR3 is TGCGCCAGCAGCGCCGGGACAGGGGCCGGCACAGATACGCAGTATTTT. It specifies CASSAGTGAGTDTQYF.

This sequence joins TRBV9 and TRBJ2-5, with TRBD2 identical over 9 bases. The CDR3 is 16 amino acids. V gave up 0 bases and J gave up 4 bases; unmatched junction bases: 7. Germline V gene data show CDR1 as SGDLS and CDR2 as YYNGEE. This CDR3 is CASSVVSGGTGETQYF. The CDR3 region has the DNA TGTGCCAGCAGCGTAGTAAGCGGGGGGACGGGAGAGACCCAGTACTTC.

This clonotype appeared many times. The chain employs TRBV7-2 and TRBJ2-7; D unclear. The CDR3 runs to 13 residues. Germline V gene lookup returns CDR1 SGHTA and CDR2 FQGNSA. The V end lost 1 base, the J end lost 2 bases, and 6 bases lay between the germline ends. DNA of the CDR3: TGTGCCAGCAGCTTAGAGGTCCCCTACGAGCAGTACTTC. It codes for CASSLEVPYEQYF.

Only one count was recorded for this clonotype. The CDR3 sequence is CASSLSWAAEAFF. In nucleotides, the CDR3 is TGTGCCAGCAGCTTGAGTTGGGCAGCTGAAGCTTTCTTT. This chain connects TRBV5-5 to TRBJ1-1, with unresolved D. CDR1 is SGHKS and CDR2 is YYEKEE in the germline V gene (reference sequence). The CDR3 runs 13 residues. Trimming pared 1 base from V and 6 bases from J, leaving 10 bases between.

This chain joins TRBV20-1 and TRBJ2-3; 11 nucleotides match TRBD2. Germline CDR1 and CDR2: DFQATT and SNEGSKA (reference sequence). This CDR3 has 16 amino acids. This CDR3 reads CSADEGLAGGADTQYF. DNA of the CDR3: TGCAGCGCGGACGAGGGCCTAGCGGGGGGCGCGGATACGCAGTATTTT.

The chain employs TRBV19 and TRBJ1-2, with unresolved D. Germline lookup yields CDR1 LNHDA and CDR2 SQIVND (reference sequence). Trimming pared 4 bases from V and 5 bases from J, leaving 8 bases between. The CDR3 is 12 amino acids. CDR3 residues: CASSTPGYGYTF. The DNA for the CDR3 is TGTGCCAGTAGTACCCCTGGGTATGGCTACACCTTC. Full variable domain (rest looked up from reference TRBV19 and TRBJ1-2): DGGITQSPKYLFRKEGQNVTLSCEQNLNHDAMYWYRQDPGQGLRLIYYSQIVNDFQKGDIAEGYSVSREKKESFPLTVTSAQKNPTAFYLCASSTPGYGYTFGSGTRLTVV.

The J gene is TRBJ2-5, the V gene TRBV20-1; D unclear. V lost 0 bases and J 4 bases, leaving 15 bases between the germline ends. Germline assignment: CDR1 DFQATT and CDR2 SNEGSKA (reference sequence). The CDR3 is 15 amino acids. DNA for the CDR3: TGCAGTGCTAGAGATCTGGCACACTCCTTAGAGACCCAGTACTTC. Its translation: CSARDLAHSLETQYF.

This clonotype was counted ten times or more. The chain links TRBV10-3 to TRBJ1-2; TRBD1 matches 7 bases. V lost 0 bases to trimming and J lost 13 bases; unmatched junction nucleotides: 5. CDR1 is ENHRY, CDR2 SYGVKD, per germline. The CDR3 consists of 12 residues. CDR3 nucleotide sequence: TGTGCCATCAGTGAGTCGGACAGGACGGGCACCTTC. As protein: CAISESDRTGTF.

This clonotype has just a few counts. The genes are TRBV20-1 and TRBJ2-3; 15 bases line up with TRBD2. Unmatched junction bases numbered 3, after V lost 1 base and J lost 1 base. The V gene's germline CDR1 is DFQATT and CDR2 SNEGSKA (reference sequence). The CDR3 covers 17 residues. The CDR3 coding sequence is TGCAGTGCTAGAGGGAGGACTAGCGGGGGGGGCACAGATACGCAGTATTTT. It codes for CSARGRTSGGGTDTQYF.

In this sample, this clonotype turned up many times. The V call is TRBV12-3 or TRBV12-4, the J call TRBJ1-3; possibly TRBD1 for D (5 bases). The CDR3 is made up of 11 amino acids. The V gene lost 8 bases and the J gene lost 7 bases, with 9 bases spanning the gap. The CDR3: CASQGFNTIYF. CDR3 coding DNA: TGTGCCAGCCAGGGTTTCAACACCATATATTTT.

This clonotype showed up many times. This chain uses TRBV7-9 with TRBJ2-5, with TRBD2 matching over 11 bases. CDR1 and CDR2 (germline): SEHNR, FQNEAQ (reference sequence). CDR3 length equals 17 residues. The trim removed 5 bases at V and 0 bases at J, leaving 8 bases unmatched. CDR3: CASSTLTSGGNQETQYF. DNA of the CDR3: TGTGCCAGCAGCACCCTTACTAGCGGGGGAAACCAAGAGACCCAGTACTTC.

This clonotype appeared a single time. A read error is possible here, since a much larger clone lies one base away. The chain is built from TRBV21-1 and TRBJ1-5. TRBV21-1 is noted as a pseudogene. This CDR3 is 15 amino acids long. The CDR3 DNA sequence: TGTGCCAGCAGCAAAGCGATGGGTATCAATCAGCCCCAGCATTTT. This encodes CASSKAMGINQPQHF.

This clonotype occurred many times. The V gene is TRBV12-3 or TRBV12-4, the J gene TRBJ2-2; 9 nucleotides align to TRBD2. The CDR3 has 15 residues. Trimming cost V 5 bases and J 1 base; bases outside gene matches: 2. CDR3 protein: CASSSGGRNTGELFF. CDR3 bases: TGTGCCAGCAGTAGCGGGGGGAGGAACACCGGGGAGCTGTTTTTT.

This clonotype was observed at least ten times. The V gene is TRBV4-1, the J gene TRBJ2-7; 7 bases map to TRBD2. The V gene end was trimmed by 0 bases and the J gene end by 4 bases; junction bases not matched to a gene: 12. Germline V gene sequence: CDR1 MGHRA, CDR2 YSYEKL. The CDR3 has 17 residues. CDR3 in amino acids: CASSQDPAGTDRYEQYF. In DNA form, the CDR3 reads TGCGCCAGCAGCCAAGATCCAGCGGGGACCGACCGTTACGAGCAGTACTTC.

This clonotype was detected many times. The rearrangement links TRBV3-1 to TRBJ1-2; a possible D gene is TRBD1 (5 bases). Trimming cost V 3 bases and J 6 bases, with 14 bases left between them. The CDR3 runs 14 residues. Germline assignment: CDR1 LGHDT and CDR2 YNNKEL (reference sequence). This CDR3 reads CASSHLRSGNGYTF. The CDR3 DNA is TGTGCCAGCAGCCATTTGAGGTCAGGGAATGGCTACACCTTC.